The next 14 T cell receptor beta chains were all read from a single sample in a study of blood T cell repertoires in COVID-19. Clones were sequenced by immunoSEQ multiplex PCR, and TCRdb holds only the in-frame ones, with some missing. Of some 59,000 clones listed, 80% to 90% are singletons. Sequencing was carried out using peripheral blood. Receptors were obtained from a man aged 55 to 70 with acute or convalescent COVID-19.

V gene TRBV24-1 combines with J gene TRBJ2-3; D not resolved. Germline V gene sequence: CDR1 KGHDR, CDR2 SFDVKD. V was cut by 9 bases and J by 4 bases, with 13 bases left in between. The CDR3 sequence is 13 residues long. The CDR3 nucleotides read TGTGCCACCTCACAACGGAGAGCAGATACGCAGTATTTT. Its translation: CATSQRRADTQYF.

The chain carries TRBV19 and TRBJ2-1, with 9 positions matching TRBD1. V dropped 2 bases and J dropped 2; count of bases not matched to a gene: 4. Germline V gene data show CDR1 as LNHDA and CDR2 as SQIVND (reference sequence). This CDR3 has 16 residues. CDR3 loop: CASSIRGQGAYNEQFF. CDR3 in DNA: TGTGCCAGTAGTATAAGGGGACAGGGAGCCTACAATGAGCAGTTCTTC.

The chain combines TRBV5-1 with TRBJ2-1; D may be TRBD2 (5 bases). V lost 4 bases to trimming and J lost 2 bases, with 10 bases between them. The CDR3 runs to 14 residues. Germline CDR1 is SGHRS and CDR2 is YFSETQ. The CDR3 spells CASSLERAYNEQFF. CDR3 nucleotides: TGCGCCAGCAGCCTAGAGAGGGCCTACAATGAGCAGTTCTTC.

CDR3 amino acids: CASSLGFSGLQRETQYF. The CDR3 DNA reads TGTGCCAGCAGCCTAGGTTTTAGCGGGCTACAGAGAGAGACCCAGTACTTC. V is TRBV3-1 (or the pseudogene TRBV3-2) and J is TRBJ2-5; TRBD2 matches at 7 bases. Trimming cost V 4 bases and J 4 bases; bases outside gene matches: 15. CDR1 is LGHDT, CDR2 YNNKEL, per germline (reference sequence). The CDR3 loop spans 17 amino acids.

The rearrangement links TRBV7-2 to TRBJ2-5, with TRBD1 matching over 11 bases. The germline V gene encodes CDR1 SGHTA and CDR2 FQGNSA. V lost 5 bases to trimming and J lost 4 bases; unmatched junction nucleotides: 15. This CDR3 comprises 18 residues. CDR3 sequence: CASSAGGLTGTGGETQYF. In DNA, the CDR3 is TGTGCCAGCAGCGCAGGGGGCCTAACCGGGACAGGGGGAGAGACCCAGTACTTC.

This clone was seen a single time. The rearrangement uses TRBV6-5 and TRBJ2-3, with 7 bases identical to TRBD1. The CDR3 has 15 amino acids. CDR1 and CDR2 from the germline V gene are MNHEY and SVGAGI. Unmatched junction bases numbered 5, after V lost 5 bases and J lost 0 bases. The CDR3: CASSRDRVSTDTQYF. The CDR3 DNA follows: TGTGCCAGCAGTAGAGACAGGGTCAGCACAGATACGCAGTATTTT.

This clone was seen a handful of times. The V and J genes are TRBV5-4 and TRBJ1-1; TRBD1 matches at 7 bases. V lost 4 bases to trimming and J lost 7 bases; unmatched junction nucleotides: 4. The CDR3 loop spans 12 amino acids. From germline, CDR1 is SGHNT and CDR2 YYREEE (reference sequence). CDR3 DNA: TGTGCCAGCAGCCCGACAGGGTTTGAAGCTTTCTTT. This translates into CASSPTGFEAFF.

The rearrangement joins TRBV5-4 to TRBJ2-4; 10 nucleotides line up with TRBD1. Germline assignment: CDR1 SGHNT and CDR2 YYREEE (reference sequence). This CDR3 is built from 15 residues. With V trimmed by 4 bases and J by 2 bases, 3 bases remained unmatched. In nucleotides, the CDR3 is TGTGCCAGCAGCGGACAGGGGGGTTCCAAAAACATTCAGTACTTC. Amino acids: CASSGQGGSKNIQYF.

The chain links TRBV6-5 to TRBJ2-3, with D uncertain. Germline V lookup: CDR1 MNHEY, CDR2 SVGAGI. Trimming stripped 6 bases from V and 2 bases from J, with 3 bases between. There are 11 residues in the CDR3. This chain's CDR3 is CASSNTDTQYF. The CDR3 DNA sequence: TGTGCCAGCAGCAACACAGATACGCAGTATTTT.

This clone was observed once. V gene TRBV5-1 combines with J gene TRBJ2-1; TRBD2 aligns across 11 bases. Trimming at V came to 4 bases and at J to 7 bases, leaving 7 bases not matched to a gene. Per germline, CDR1 SGHRS and CDR2 YFSETQ. This CDR3 contains 15 residues. The CDR3 region is CASSLLAGDRNEQFF. DNA for the CDR3: TGCGCCAGCAGCCTACTAGCGGGGGATCGAAATGAGCAGTTCTTC.

This rearrangement joins TRBV10-3 to TRBJ1-1; possible D gene TRBD1, 6 bases. Trimming shortened V by 5 bases and J by 9 bases, and 10 bases separated the two germline ends. Germline V gene sequence: CDR1 ENHRY, CDR2 SYGVKD. The CDR3 has 11 amino acids. CDR3 DNA: TGTGCCATCAGTTCGAGGGGGAAAGCTTTCTTT. Residues: CAISSRGKAFF.

The V and J genes are TRBV7-9 and TRBJ1-4; D gene unclear. The V gene's germline CDR1 is SEHNR and CDR2 FQNEAQ (reference sequence). V lost 1 base, J lost 3 bases, and 9 bases lay in between. The length of the CDR3 is 15 residues. CDR3 DNA: TGTGCCAGCAGCTTAGACGGAGGAGCTAATGAAAAACTGTTTTTT. Protein: CASSLDGGANEKLFF.

This rearrangement joins TRBV6-6 to TRBJ2-6, with D perhaps TRBD1 (6 bases). With 4 bases removed from V and 3 bases from J, the gap between germline ends came to 13 bases. The CDR3 consists of 16 residues. CDR1 and CDR2 (germline): MNHNY, SVGAGI (reference sequence). CDR3 DNA sequence: TGTGCCAGCAGTTTTCCACAGGGAAATGGGGCCAACGTCCTGACTTTC. Translating gives CASSFPQGNGANVLTF.

V is TRBV11-2 and J is TRBJ2-3; D unclear. The CDR3 runs to 15 residues. Germline V CDR1 and CDR2: SGHAT, FQNNGV. Trimming cost V 1 base and J 2 bases, with 10 bases left between them. DNA for the CDR3: TGTGCCAGCAGCTTAGGCGGCCGCCCCACAGATACGCAGTATTTT. This gives the protein CASSLGGRPTDTQYF.